This entry features one T cell receptor beta chain sequence. Its antigen is currently unknown. Unique molecular identifiers were built into the TCRbeta library. TCRdb reprocessed the PCR reads with MiXCR, giving one entry per CDR3 protein. The table lists under 400,000 distinct CDR3 sequences, around 25% of them singletons. This specimen belongs to a study of T-cell reconstitution after alpha-beta-depleted transplantation in children. Notes on the study in general: Certain patients had high TCRbeta diversity at day 60, and it came from recipient T cells and thymic progenitors that survived.

The sequencing used PBMCs, mostly from graft donor cells, collected 180 days after TCRalphabeta/CD19-depleted stem cell transplant. This TCR was recovered from a male patient under 18 who had a stem cell transplant for acute lymphoblastic leukemia, so the T cells may come from the graft donor.

As DNA, the CDR3 is TGTGCCAGCAGCTTAGTAGGGGAAGCTGGAAACACCATATATTTT. Its translation is CASSLVGEAGNTIYF. The J gene is TRBJ1-3, the V gene TRBV7-9; D possibly corresponds to TRBD1 (5 bases). Germline V lookup: CDR1 SEHNR, CDR2 FQNEAQ (reference sequence). V was trimmed by 1 base and J by 2 bases, leaving 9 bases between them. The length of the CDR3 is 15 residues.